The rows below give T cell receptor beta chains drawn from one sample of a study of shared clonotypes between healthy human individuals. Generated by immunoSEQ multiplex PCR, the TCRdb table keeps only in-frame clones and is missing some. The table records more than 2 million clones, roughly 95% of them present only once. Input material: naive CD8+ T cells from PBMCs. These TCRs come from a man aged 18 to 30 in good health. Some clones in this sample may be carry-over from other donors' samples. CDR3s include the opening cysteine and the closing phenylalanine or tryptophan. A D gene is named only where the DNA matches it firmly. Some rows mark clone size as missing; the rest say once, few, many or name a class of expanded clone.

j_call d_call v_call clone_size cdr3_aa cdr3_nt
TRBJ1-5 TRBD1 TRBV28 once CASSASGTESLISNQPQHF TGTGCCAGCAGCGCATCCGGGACAGAAAGCCTTATTAGCAATCAGCCCCAGCATTTT
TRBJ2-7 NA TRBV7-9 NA CASSSSAYEQYF TGTGCCAGCAGCTCTAGCGCCTACGAGCAGTACTTC
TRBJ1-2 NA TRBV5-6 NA CASSMDRYGYTF TGTGCCAGCAGCATGGACCGCTATGGCTACACCTTC
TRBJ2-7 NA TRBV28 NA CASSPRPRTYEQYF TGTGCCAGCAGTCCCCGACCACGAACCTACGAGCAGTACTTC
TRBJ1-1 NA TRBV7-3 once CASSPGLNTEAFF TGTGCCAGCAGCCCAGGGCTGAACACTGAAGCTTTCTTT
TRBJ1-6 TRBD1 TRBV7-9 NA CASSARTGPYSPLHF TGTGCCAGCAGCGCCCGGACAGGTCCCTATTCACCCCTCCACTTT
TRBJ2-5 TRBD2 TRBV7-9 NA CASSPGTSPGTQYF TGTGCCAGCAGCCCAGGGACTAGCCCGGGGACCCAGTACTTC
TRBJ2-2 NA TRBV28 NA CASSLLPRGELFF TGTGCCAGCAGTTTACTTCCCCGCGGGGAGCTGTTTTTT
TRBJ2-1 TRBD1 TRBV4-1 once CASSTGTGVYEQFF TGCGCCAGCAGTACCGGGACAGGGGTATATGAGCAGTTCTTC
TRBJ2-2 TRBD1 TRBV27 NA CASSPGTATGELFF TGTGCCAGCAGTCCAGGGACAGCTACCGGGGAGCTGTTTTTT
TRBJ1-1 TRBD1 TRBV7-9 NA CASRGRQGEAFF TGTGCCAGCCGAGGACGACAGGGAGAAGCTTTCTTT
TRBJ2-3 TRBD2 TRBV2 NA CASSEFAGGSSGDTQYF TGTGCCAGCAGTGAATTTGCGGGAGGCTCATCGGGTGATACGCAGTATTTT
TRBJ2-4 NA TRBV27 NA CASSLVGRAGSQYF TGTGCCAGCAGTTTGGTTGGAAGGGCGGGATCTCAGTACTTC
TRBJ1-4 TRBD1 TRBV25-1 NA CASSDVTGGTNEKLFF TGTGCCAGCAGTGACGTGACAGGGGGGACCAATGAAAAACTGTTTTTT
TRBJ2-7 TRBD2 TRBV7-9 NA CASSHGRGDEQYF TGTGCCAGCAGCCATGGCCGGGGGGACGAGCAGTACTTC
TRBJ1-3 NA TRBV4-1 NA CASSRASTQTLSGNTIYF TGCGCCAGCAGCCGGGCGTCGACACAAACCCTCTCTGGAAACACCATATATTTT
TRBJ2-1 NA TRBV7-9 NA CASSFTEQFF TGTGCCAGCAGCTTTACTGAGCAGTTCTTC
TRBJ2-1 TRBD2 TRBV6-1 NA CASSDWGRASDEQFF TGTGCCAGCAGTGATTGGGGGAGGGCCTCTGATGAGCAGTTCTTC
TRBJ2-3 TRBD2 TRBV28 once CASSPRLAASTDTQYF TGTGCCAGCAGCCCGAGACTAGCGGCTAGCACAGATACGCAGTATTTT
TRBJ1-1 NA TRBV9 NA CASSLGGSNTEAFF TGTGCCAGCAGCTTAGGAGGGTCGAACACTGAAGCTTTCTTT
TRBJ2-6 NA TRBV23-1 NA CASSQSRQHRYSGANVLTF TGCGCCAGCAGTCAATCCCGGCAGCATCGTTACTCTGGGGCCAACGTCCTGACTTTC
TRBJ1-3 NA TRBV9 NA CASSSGNTIYF TGTGCCAGCAGCTCCGGAAACACCATATATTTT
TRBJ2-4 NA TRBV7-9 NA CASSEIQIAKNIQYF TGTGCCAGCAGCGAAATACAGATAGCCAAAAACATTCAGTACTTC
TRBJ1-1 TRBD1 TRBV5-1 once CASSLVTGGPGLWTEAFF TGCGCCAGCAGCTTGGTTACAGGGGGGCCGGGATTGTGGACTGAAGCTTTCTTT
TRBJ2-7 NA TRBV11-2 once CASSSRDKAYEQYF TGTGCCAGCAGCTCCCGGGACAAAGCCTACGAGCAGTACTTC
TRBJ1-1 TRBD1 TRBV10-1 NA CASRYPGTGGQRDTEAFF TGCGCCAGCAGGTACCCCGGGACAGGGGGCCAAAGGGACACTGAAGCTTTCTTT
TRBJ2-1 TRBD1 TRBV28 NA CASSLGQGAWDEQFF TGTGCCAGCAGTTTAGGACAGGGGGCATGGGATGAGCAGTTCTTC
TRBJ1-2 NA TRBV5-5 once CASSLITQGYGYTF TGTGCCAGCAGCTTGATTACACAGGGTTATGGCTACACCTTC
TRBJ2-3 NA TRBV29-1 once CSVGLAGYSSTDTQYF TGCAGCGTCGGACTCGCAGGCTATTCTAGCACAGATACGCAGTATTTT
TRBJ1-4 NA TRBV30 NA CAWVQTGRGNEKLFF TGTGCCTGGGTGCAGACAGGCCGGGGGAATGAAAAACTGTTTTTT
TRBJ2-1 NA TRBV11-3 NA CASSSRAASYNEQFF TGTGCCAGCAGCTCCCGGGCGGCCTCCTACAATGAGCAGTTCTTC
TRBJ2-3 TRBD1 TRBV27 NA CASSLNPRGYDTQYF TGTGCCAGCAGTCTAAACCCCAGGGGGTATGATACGCAGTATTTT
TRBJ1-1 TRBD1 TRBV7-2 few CASSASGTGTTEAFF TGTGCCAGCAGCGCCTCCGGGACAGGGACCACTGAAGCTTTCTTT